This T cell receptor (beta chain) was sequenced for a study of blood T cells in healthy people across ages. The second PCR ran about 6 to 11 cycles with a sample-barcoded 5' primer and J-beta primers. One entry per CDR3 protein, called by TCRdb with MiXCR from the 5' RACE reads. The sample lists more than 450,000 distinct CDR3 sequences, about 27% occurring once. This sample also belongs to another study, concerning T cells of mothers and their children. From that second work: Slightly higher overlap, not significant, was seen in related mother-child pairs than in unrelated pairs.

This receptor was taken from a boy aged 2 to 10 in good health. Material for sequencing was blood.

The CDR3: CASSQKGGSGGASDTQYF. The DNA of the CDR3 is TGTGCCAGCAGCCAAAAGGGGGGTAGCGGGGGGGCGTCAGATACGCAGTATTTT. The rearrangement links TRBV4-2 to TRBJ2-3; 11 bases are shared with TRBD2. This CDR3 region has 18 residues. The germline CDR1 and CDR2 sequences are LGHNA and YNFKEQ. Losses at the gene ends were 2 bases for V and 4 bases for J; bases not matched to a gene: 11.